This T cell receptor (beta chain) was captured by sequencing in a study of cytomegalovirus exposure and HLA in healthy donors. The study, taken as a whole, reports: Presence/absence analysis assumed near-uniform sequencing depth across donors. Some V segments (TRBV6-2 and TRBV6-3 among them) were excluded as indistinguishable. Rarity held for most TCR sequences, but there were some public TCRs that occurred in many donors.

The primer mix had 60 Vbeta and 13 Jbeta primers. Data came from immunoSEQ multiplex PCR; TCRdb stores just in-frame clones and leaves some out. The sample consists of approximately 190,000 clones, about nine tenths of them appearing once. As for this clone: The antigen remains unidentified.

CDR1 and CDR2 from the germline V gene are MNHEY and SVGAGI. After removal of 4 bases from V and 3 bases from J, the junction contained 6 bases not matched to a gene. The CDR3 runs to 16 residues. The rearrangement joins TRBV6-5 to TRBJ1-6, with 7 positions matching TRBD1. Sequenced input: PBMCs. The TCR originated in a man younger than 40 in good health and CMV-seronegative. CDR3 protein: CASSSDRAYYNSPLHF. CDR3 DNA: TGTGCCAGCAGTTCAGACAGGGCTTACTATAATTCACCCCTCCACTTT.